This T cell receptor (beta chain) was found in a study of blood T cell repertoires in COVID-19. This CDR3 has 14 residues. Germline values: CDR1 SGHNT, CDR2 YYREEE (reference sequence). Trimming cost V 4 bases and J 5 bases; bases outside gene matches: 8. This table comes from immunoSEQ multiplex PCR, and its TCRdb copy is limited to in-frame clones, with some not included. The sample records 150,000 or so clones, around 75% being singletons. The sample consisted of peripheral blood. This receptor was obtained from a woman between 65 and 79 years old with COVID-19, enrolled during active disease. The chain employs TRBV5-4 and TRBJ2-7; 8 bases fit TRBD2. CDR3 nucleotide sequence: TGTGCCAGCAGCAGCGGGGGACCCCTGGACGAGCAGTACTTC. Amino acids: CASSSGGPLDEQYF. The full variable domain, completed using reference TRBV5-4 and TRBJ2-7, is ETGVTQSPTHLIKTRGQQVTLRCSSQSGHNTVSWYQQALGQGPQFIFQYYREEENGRGNFPPRFSGLQFPNYSSELNVNALELDDSALYLCASSSGGPLDEQYFGPGTRLTVT.